This T cell receptor (beta chain) was identified during a study of CD8+ T cells in alopecia areata. The wider study: At a dose of 5 to 10 mg twice daily, oral tofacitinib was given to treated patients.

Treatment: oral pan-JAK inhibitor, 5-10 mg twice daily. The CDR3 extends over 14 amino acids. The germline CDR1 and CDR2 sequences are LNHNV and YYDKDF (reference sequence). V lost 1 base and J lost 8, with 11 bases in between. Notes on the study in general: When scalp samples are sequenced, resident alphabeta T cells of normal skin are also captured. Patients shared TCRs less clearly than mice did, possibly owing to HLA.

Extraction of RNA preceded its reverse transcription into cDNA, which served as the sequencing template. Assay: immunoSEQ multiplex PCR; the TCRdb copy retains only in-frame clones and omits some. The data contain 190,000 or so clones, around 56% of them singletons. Of note for this clone: The antigen is not known.

The V call is TRBV15, the J call TRBJ1-4; D gene ambiguous. The sequences come from CD4+ T cells sorted from blood, collected at week 4, from a patient treated with tofacitinib. The sequence was collected from a human donor with alopecia areata. CDR3: CATSRGSGEEKLFF. The CDR3 bases are TGTGCCACCAGCAGAGGGTCGGGAGAGGAAAAACTGTTTTTT.